This T cell receptor (beta chain) was identified during a study of T-cell reconstitution after alpha-beta-depleted transplantation in children. CDR3 size: 13 residues. CDR1 is DFQATT, CDR2 SNEGSKA, per germline (reference sequence). V lost 6 bases, J lost 0 bases, and 1 base stayed unmatched. Points on this clonotype: Its specificity is not known.

The study's findings and limits: As was reported, about two months after transplant, alpha-beta T cells came from several hundred expanded graft clones. Counts and diversity of T cells one year after transplant came mostly from newly produced T cells.

Unique molecular identifiers were built into the TCRbeta library. TCRdb processed the PCR reads anew with MiXCR; each CDR3 protein has one entry. The sample shows around 490,000 distinct CDR3 sequences, around 10% of them seen only once. The chain recombines TRBV20-1 with TRBJ2-7; 11 nucleotides line up with TRBD2. The sequence was obtained from a female patient between 2 and 15 years old who had a stem cell transplant for aplastic anemia, so the T cells may come from the graft donor. The specimen was PBMCs, mostly from graft donor cells, collected 180 days after TCRalphabeta/CD19-depleted stem cell transplant. In nucleotides, the CDR3 is TGCAGTGCCACTAGCGGGAGCTCCTACGAGCAGTACTTC. Amino acid sequence: CSATSGSSYEQYF.